This entry concerns a single T cell receptor beta chain. Its antigen is undetermined. RNA transcripts gave rise to amplified TCR beta CDR3 regions. TCR CDR3 underwent first-round RT-PCR with the HTBI primer set. TCRdb used MiXCR to reprocess the multiplex PCR reads, holding one entry per CDR3 protein. The data show about 400,000 distinct CDR3 sequences, with roughly an eighth seen just once and more than 4.5% held by the top ten. This record comes from a study of T cells in Graves' hyperthyroidism and ophthalmopathy. The study's findings and limits: In the analysis, a 13 V-J model separated ophthalmopathy from stable hyperthyroidism. Most thyroid clonotypes expanded above 0.001 appeared in blood too.

Patients aged 18 to 65 with hyperthyroidism were newly diagnosed, with duration under 2 months. This CDR3 is built from 11 residues. J was trimmed by 13 bases and V by 6 bases; bases with no gene match: 11. The germline V gene encodes CDR1 DFQATT and CDR2 SNEGSKA (reference sequence). The V gene is TRBV20-1, the J gene TRBJ1-2; TRBD1 agrees at 7 bases. Specimen: blood. The clonotype originates from a woman in her late teens or twenties with Graves' hyperthyroidism. The CDR3 is CSAPRDSAGTF. In DNA form, the CDR3 reads TGCAGTGCCCCCCGGGACAGTGCGGGCACCTTC.